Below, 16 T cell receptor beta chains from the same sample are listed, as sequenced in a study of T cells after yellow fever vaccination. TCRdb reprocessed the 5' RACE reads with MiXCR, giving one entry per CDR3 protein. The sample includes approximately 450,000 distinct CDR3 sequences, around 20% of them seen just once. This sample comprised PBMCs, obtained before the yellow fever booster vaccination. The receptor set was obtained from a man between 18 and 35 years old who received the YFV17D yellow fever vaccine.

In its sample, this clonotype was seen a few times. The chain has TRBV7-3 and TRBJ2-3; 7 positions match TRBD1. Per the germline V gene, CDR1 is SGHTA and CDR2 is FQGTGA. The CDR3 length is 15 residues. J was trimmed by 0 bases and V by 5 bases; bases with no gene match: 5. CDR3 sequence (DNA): TGTGCCAGCAGCCCAGAGGGGGCTAGCACAGATACGCAGTATTTT. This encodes CASSPEGASTDTQYF. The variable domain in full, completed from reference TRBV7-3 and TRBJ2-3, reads GAGVSQTPSNKVTEKGKYVELRCDPISGHTALYWYRQSLGQGPEFLIYFQGTGAADDSGLPNDRFFAVRPEGSVSTLKIQRTERGDSAVYLCASSPEGASTDTQYFGPGTRLTVL.

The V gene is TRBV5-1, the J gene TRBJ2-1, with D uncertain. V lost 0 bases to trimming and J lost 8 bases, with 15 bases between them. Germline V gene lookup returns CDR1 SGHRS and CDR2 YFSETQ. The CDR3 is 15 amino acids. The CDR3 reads CASSLGDPPRDEQFF. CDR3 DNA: TGCGCCAGCAGCTTGGGAGACCCACCTAGGGATGAGCAGTTCTTC.

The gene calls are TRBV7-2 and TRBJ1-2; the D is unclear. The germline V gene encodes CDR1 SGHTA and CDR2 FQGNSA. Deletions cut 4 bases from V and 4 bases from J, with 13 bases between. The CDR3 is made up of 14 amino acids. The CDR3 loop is CASSYAERSYGYTF. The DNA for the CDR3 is TGTGCCAGCAGCTACGCCGAGAGGTCCTATGGCTACACCTTC.

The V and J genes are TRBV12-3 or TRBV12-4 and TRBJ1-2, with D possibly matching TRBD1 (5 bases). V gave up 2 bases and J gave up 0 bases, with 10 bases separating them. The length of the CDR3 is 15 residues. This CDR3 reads CASSLRPGANYGYTF. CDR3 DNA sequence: TGTGCCAGCAGTTTACGGCCGGGGGCTAACTATGGCTACACCTTC.

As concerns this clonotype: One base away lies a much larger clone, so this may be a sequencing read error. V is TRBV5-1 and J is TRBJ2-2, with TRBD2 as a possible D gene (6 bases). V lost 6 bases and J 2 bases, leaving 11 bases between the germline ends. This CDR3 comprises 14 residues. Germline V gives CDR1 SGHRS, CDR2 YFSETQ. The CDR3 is CASMASANTGELFF. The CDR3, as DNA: TGCGCCAGCATGGCTAGCGCTAACACCGGGGAGCTGTTTTTT.

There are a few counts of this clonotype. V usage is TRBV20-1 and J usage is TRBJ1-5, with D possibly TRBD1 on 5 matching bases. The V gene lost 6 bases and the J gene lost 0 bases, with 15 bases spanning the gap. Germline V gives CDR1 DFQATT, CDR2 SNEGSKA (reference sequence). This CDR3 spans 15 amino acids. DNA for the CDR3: TGCAGTGCCATCCAGGGTCCTTATAGCAATCAGCCCCAGCATTTT. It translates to CSAIQGPYSNQPQHF.

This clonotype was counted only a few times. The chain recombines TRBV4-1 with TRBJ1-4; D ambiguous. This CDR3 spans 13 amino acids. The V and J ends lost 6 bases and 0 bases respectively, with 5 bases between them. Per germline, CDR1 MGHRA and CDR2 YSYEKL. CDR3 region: CASSHATNEKLFF. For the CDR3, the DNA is TGCGCCAGCAGTCATGCAACTAATGAAAAACTGTTTTTT.

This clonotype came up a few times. The CDR3: CAGGMRGLYNEQFF. CDR3 nucleotide sequence: TGTGCCGGAGGGATGCGGGGTTTATACAATGAGCAGTTCTTC. The chain recombines TRBV7-2 with TRBJ2-1; D is perhaps TRBD2 (6 bases). V lost 11 bases, J lost 4 bases, and 18 bases lay in between. CDR3 size: 14 residues. The V gene's germline CDR1 is SGHTA and CDR2 FQGNSA.

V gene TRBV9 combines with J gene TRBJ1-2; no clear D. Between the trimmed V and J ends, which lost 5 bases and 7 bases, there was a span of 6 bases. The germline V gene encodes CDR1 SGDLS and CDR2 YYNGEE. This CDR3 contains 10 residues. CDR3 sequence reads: CASRGAGYTF. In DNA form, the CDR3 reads TGTGCCAGCAGGGGTGCTGGCTACACCTTC.

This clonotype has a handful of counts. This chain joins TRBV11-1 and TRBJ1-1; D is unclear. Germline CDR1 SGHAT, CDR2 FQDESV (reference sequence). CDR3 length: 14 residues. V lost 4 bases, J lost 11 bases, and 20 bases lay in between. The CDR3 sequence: CASSSGGRAGTAFF. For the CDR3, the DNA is TGTGCCAGCAGCTCCGGCGGAAGGGCAGGTACGGCTTTCTTT.

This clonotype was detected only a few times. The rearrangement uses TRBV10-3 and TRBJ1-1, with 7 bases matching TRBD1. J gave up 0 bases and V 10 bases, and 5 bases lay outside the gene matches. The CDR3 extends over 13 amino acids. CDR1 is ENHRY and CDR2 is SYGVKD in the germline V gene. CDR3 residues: CATAGQMNTEAFF. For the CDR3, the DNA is TGTGCCACTGCGGGACAGATGAACACTGAAGCTTTCTTT.

CDR3 DNA sequence: TGTGCCAGCAGTTTATCGATGGGACAGGGGAGCTATGGCTACACCTTC. This codes for CASSLSMGQGSYGYTF. The J gene is TRBJ1-2, the V gene TRBV27, with 10 bases that match TRBD1. The germline V gene has CDR1 MNHEY and CDR2 SMNVEV (reference sequence). CDR3 length equals 16 residues. The trim removed 0 bases at V and 4 bases at J, leaving 5 bases unmatched.

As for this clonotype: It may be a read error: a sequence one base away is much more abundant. CDR3 loop: CASIQNTEAFF. For the CDR3, the DNA is TGTGCCAGCATCCAGAACACTGAAGCTTTCTTT. The chain uses TRBV6-6 and TRBJ1-1; D is undetermined. The V gene lost 7 bases and the J gene lost 1 base, with 4 bases spanning the gap. The CDR3 is made up of 11 amino acids. Looked up from germline, CDR1 is MNHNY and CDR2 is SVGAGI (reference sequence).

The CDR3 DNA sequence: TGTGCCAGCTCACCATCGGGGATCGGCAATCAGCCCCAGCATTTT. Protein product: CASSPSGIGNQPQHF. The rearrangement links TRBV18 to TRBJ1-5; D unresolved. Germline lookup yields CDR1 KGHSH and CDR2 LQKENI. There are 15 residues in the CDR3. V shed 2 bases and J shed 2 bases, with 10 bases lying between them.

The CDR3: CASSSLAGHGYTQYF. The DNA for the CDR3 is TGTGCCAGCAGCTCTCTAGCGGGACATGGATATACGCAGTATTTT. The chain employs TRBV7-2 and TRBJ2-3, with TRBD2 matching over 9 bases. The germline V gene has CDR1 SGHTA and CDR2 FQGNSA. The length of the CDR3 is 15 residues. V lost 4 bases to trimming and J lost 7 bases; unmatched junction nucleotides: 9.

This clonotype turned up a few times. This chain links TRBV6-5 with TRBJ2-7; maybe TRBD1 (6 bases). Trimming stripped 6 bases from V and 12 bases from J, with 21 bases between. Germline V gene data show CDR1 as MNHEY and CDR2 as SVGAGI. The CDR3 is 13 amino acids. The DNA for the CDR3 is TGTGCCAGCAGCCGGACAGAACCTAGGGGTCGGTACGTC. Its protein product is CASSRTEPRGRYV.